This T cell receptor (beta chain) is drawn from a study of T-cell reconstitution after alpha-beta-depleted transplantation in children. Broader study findings: Reportedly, only several hundred clones from non-depleted graft cells drove alpha-beta T-cell counts at about two months. When one year had passed after transplant, most T-cell counts and diversity came from newly produced T cells.

Unique molecular identifiers tagged the TCRbeta library. A single record per CDR3 protein comes from TCRdb applying MiXCR to the PCR reads. The data hold some 300,000 distinct CDR3 sequences, with around 7.3% observed a single time. This clonotype was seen more than once but under ten times. Its antigen remains unknown. Looked up from germline, CDR1 is MGHRA and CDR2 is YSYEKL. The CDR3 contains 14 residues. V dropped 1 base and J dropped 0 bases, with 6 bases sitting between them. The chain joins TRBV4-1 to TRBJ1-1; no clear D gene. The sequence was obtained from a female patient aged 2 to 10 who had a stem cell transplant for Fanconi anemia, so the T cells may come from the graft donor. The input for sequencing was peripheral blood, taken 360 days after TCRalphabeta/CD19-depleted stem cell transplant. The CDR3 nucleotides are TGCGCCAGCAGCCAAGTACTGGTGAACACTGAAGCTTTCTTT. Protein sequence: CASSQVLVNTEAFF.